This T cell receptor beta chain was recorded in a study of T-cell reconstitution after alpha-beta-depleted transplantation in children. Study results and caveats: Reports say that about two months after transplant, the alpha-beta T cells came out of several hundred graft clones that had expanded. Counts and diversity of T cells one year after transplant came mostly from newly produced T cells.

Unique molecular identifiers were incorporated into the prepared TCRbeta library. TCRdb reanalysed the PCR reads using MiXCR and keeps one entry per CDR3 protein. This sample carries 440,000 or so distinct CDR3 sequences, over 40% of them seen once, and the ten largest clones take 27%. Germline CDR1 and CDR2: DFQATT and SNEGSKA (reference sequence). The CDR3 covers 13 residues. Trimming stripped 5 bases from V and 5 bases from J, with 13 bases between. In this sample, this clonotype turned up a few times. Its antigen is unknown. The material was PBMCs, obtained before TCRalphabeta/CD19-depleted stem cell transplant. This TCR came from a girl between 2 and 10 years old with aplastic anemia, due to receive a stem cell transplant. The rearrangement links TRBV20-1 to TRBJ1-5; a possible D gene is TRBD1 (5 bases). CDR3 DNA: TGCAGTGCTTTCCGGGACTTCGATCAGCCCCAGCATTTT. Its translation is CSAFRDFDQPQHF.